Below are 18 T cell receptor beta chains sequenced from a single sample in a study of blood T cell repertoires in COVID-19. Method: immunoSEQ multiplex PCR; TCRdb's copy keeps in-frame clones and lacks some. The sample carries some 350,000 clones, approximately 91% recorded once. Sequenced sample: peripheral blood. All receptors come from a woman in her seventies with COVID-19, enrolled during active disease.

V is TRBV29-1 and J is TRBJ1-2; D might be TRBD1 (5 bases). The germline gives CDR1 SQVTM, CDR2 ANQGSEA. The V and J ends lost 6 bases and 2 bases respectively, with 16 bases between them. CDR3 length: 14 residues. The CDR3 DNA sequence: TGCAGCGTGTACATGGGGCCAGTCAACTATGGCTACACCTTC. Amino acid sequence: CSVYMGPVNYGYTF.

This clone was observed once. The V gene is TRBV19, the J gene TRBJ1-5; no definite D call. Trimming took off 3 bases at V and 7 bases at J, with 13 bases between the two ends. Germline V gene data show CDR1 as LNHDA and CDR2 as SQIVND (reference sequence). The CDR3 runs to 14 residues. The CDR3 loop is CASSIIGGRQPQHF. The CDR3 nucleotides read TGTGCCAGTAGTATTATCGGTGGCAGGCAGCCCCAGCATTTT.

V is TRBV27 and J is TRBJ1-2; D is perhaps TRBD1 (6 bases). V was cut by 2 bases and J by 8 bases, with 15 bases left in between. From germline, CDR1 is MNHEY and CDR2 SMNVEV (reference sequence). CDR3 size: 14 residues. CDR3 DNA: TGTGCCAGCAGTTTAGGGACACCTGCTTCGGGCTACACCTTC. Its protein product is CASSLGTPASGYTF.

The chain employs TRBV6-6 and TRBJ2-4; 7 nucleotides agree with TRBD1. The CDR3 runs 15 residues. Trimming at V came to 2 bases and at J to 8 bases, leaving 9 bases not matched to a gene. Germline loops: CDR1 MNHNY, CDR2 SVGAGI (reference sequence). In DNA form, the CDR3 reads TGTGCCAGCAGTTACCTAGAGACAGGGACGGACATTCAGTACTTC. Residues: CASSYLETGTDIQYF.

This clone was recorded once. V is TRBV2 and J is TRBJ1-6; tentatively, D is TRBD1 (6 bases). The CDR3 covers 14 residues. Germline CDR1 SNHLY, CDR2 FYNNEI. The V gene lost 4 bases and the J gene lost 9 bases, with 13 bases spanning the gap. This CDR3 is CASSVQGSGSPLHF. For the CDR3, the DNA is TGTGCCAGCAGTGTTCAGGGGTCGGGTTCACCCCTCCACTTT.

The V gene is TRBV7-6, the J gene TRBJ1-2, with 10 positions matching TRBD1. J was trimmed by 6 bases and V by 5 bases; bases with no gene match: 3. There are 13 residues in the CDR3. Germline V gene data show CDR1 as SGHVS and CDR2 as FNYEAQ. The CDR3 bases are TGTGCCAGCAGCCCGGGACAGGGGAATGGCTACACCTTC. Translation: CASSPGQGNGYTF.

This clone was found once. This sequence joins TRBV30 and TRBJ1-5, with 8 bases aligning to TRBD1. This CDR3 has 14 residues. V was clipped by 2 bases and J by 4 bases; unmatched bases: 4. Germline V gene data show CDR1 as GTSNPN and CDR2 as SVGIG (reference sequence). The DNA of the CDR3 is TGTGCCTGGAGTCGGACAGGGACGAATCAGCCCCAGCATTTT. Its translation: CAWSRTGTNQPQHF. Filled out from reference TRBV30 and TRBJ1-5, the complete variable domain reads SQTIHQWPATLVQPVGSPLSLECTVEGTSNPNLYWYRQAAGRGLQLLFYSVGIGQISSEVPQNLSASRPQDRQFILSSKKLLLSDSGFYLCAWSRTGTNQPQHFGDGTRLSIL.

The chain recombines TRBV6-2 or TRBV6-3 with TRBJ1-5, with D possibly TRBD1 on 5 matching bases. Germline CDR1 is MNHEY and CDR2 is SVGEGT. The CDR3 is 13 amino acids. V was cut by 4 bases and J by 4 bases, with 8 bases left in between. The CDR3 sequence: CASSWTINQPQHF. The DNA of the CDR3 is TGTGCCAGCAGTTGGACAATTAATCAGCCCCAGCATTTT.

The V call is TRBV2, the J call TRBJ2-1; 9 bases are shared with TRBD2. The V gene end was trimmed by 7 bases and the J gene end by 7 bases; junction bases not matched to a gene: 8. The germline V gene encodes CDR1 SNHLY and CDR2 FYNNEI. The CDR3 has 14 residues. The CDR3 bases are TGTGCCAGCATGCTAGCGGGGATCGGGAATGAGCAGTTCTTC. Residues: CASMLAGIGNEQFF.

Written as DNA, the CDR3 is TGTGCCAGCAGCTTGTCGGGGGAAGGATCACCCCTCCACTTT. Translated, it gives CASSLSGEGSPLHF. The J gene is TRBJ1-6, the V gene TRBV5-6; a possible D gene is TRBD1 (5 bases). Germline lookup yields CDR1 SGHDT and CDR2 YYEEEE. This CDR3 region has 14 residues. V was pared by 1 base and J by 10 bases, with 12 bases between.

This rearrangement joins TRBV28 to TRBJ2-7; TRBD2 matches at 7 bases. The CDR3 has 15 residues. V gave up 4 bases and J gave up 0 bases; unmatched junction bases: 6. Germline loops: CDR1 MDHEN, CDR2 SYDVKM. CDR3 DNA sequence: TGTGCCAGCAGTTCGGGGGGTCTTAACTCCTACGAGCAGTACTTC. Protein sequence: CASSSGGLNSYEQYF.

This clone was found a few times. The chain is built from TRBV5-1 and TRBJ2-7; D call uncertain. Trimming stripped 0 bases from V and 1 base from J, with 8 bases between. Looked up from germline, CDR1 is SGHRS and CDR2 is YFSETQ. The CDR3 is 14 amino acids. CDR3: CASSLGAASYEQYF. The CDR3 DNA is TGCGCCAGCAGCTTGGGGGCCGCTTCCTACGAGCAGTACTTC.

The chain links TRBV9 to TRBJ1-2; D gene ambiguous. The germline V and J ends were trimmed by 4 bases and 4 bases, with 11 bases remaining between them. The CDR3 contains 13 residues. Germline CDR1 is SGDLS and CDR2 is YYNGEE. This CDR3 is CASSPTLGYGYTF. The CDR3 bases are TGTGCCAGCAGCCCTACCCTCGGCTATGGCTACACCTTC.

V and J are TRBV6-5 and TRBJ2-7; no clear D gene. Germline lookup yields CDR1 MNHEY and CDR2 SVGAGI. Trimming took 6 bases from V and 3 from J, leaving 9 bases between them. The CDR3 extends over 12 amino acids. The CDR3 here is CASRLTFYEQYF. DNA of the CDR3: TGTGCCAGCAGGCTAACTTTCTACGAGCAGTACTTC.

The chain employs TRBV2 and TRBJ2-7; possibly TRBD2 for D (6 bases). Germline assignment: CDR1 SNHLY and CDR2 FYNNEI. The CDR3 has 13 residues. V lost 6 bases and J lost 5, with 14 bases in between. CDR3 amino acids: CASRVGGYHEQYF. The CDR3 DNA reads as TGTGCCAGCAGGGTGGGGGGTTACCACGAGCAGTACTTC.

The V call is TRBV6-5, the J call TRBJ1-1; maybe TRBD1 (5 bases). V was pared by 2 bases and J by 1 base, with 8 bases between. Germline CDR1 and CDR2: MNHEY and SVGAGI. CDR3 length equals 14 residues. CDR3 in DNA: TGTGCCAGCAGTTACGACAGAGCGAACACTGAAGCTTTCTTT. Amino acids: CASSYDRANTEAFF.

V is TRBV2 and J is TRBJ2-7; 8 bases agree with TRBD1. The CDR3 loop spans 12 amino acids. CDR1 and CDR2 (germline): SNHLY, FYNNEI. The V segment lost 6 bases and the J segment 5 bases; nucleotides outside the gene matches: 3. DNA for the CDR3: TGTGCCAGCAGAAGGACAGGGCACGAGCAGTACTTC. This codes for CASRRTGHEQYF.

The gene calls are TRBV7-6 and TRBJ2-1, with 7 nucleotides matching TRBD2. This CDR3 comprises 14 residues. V shed 5 bases and J 2 bases; nucleotides not matched to a gene: 3. Germline CDR1 SGHVS, CDR2 FNYEAQ. This CDR3 is CASSPGGAYNEQFF. In nucleotides, the CDR3 is TGTGCCAGCAGCCCGGGGGGTGCCTACAATGAGCAGTTCTTC. Combining the CDR3 with reference TRBV7-6 and TRBJ2-1 gives the whole variable domain GAGVSQSPRYKVTKRGQDVALRCDPISGHVSLYWYRQALGQGPEFLTYFNYEAQQDKSGLPNDRFSAERPEGSISTLTIQRTEQRDSAMYRCASSPGGAYNEQFFGPGTRLTVL.